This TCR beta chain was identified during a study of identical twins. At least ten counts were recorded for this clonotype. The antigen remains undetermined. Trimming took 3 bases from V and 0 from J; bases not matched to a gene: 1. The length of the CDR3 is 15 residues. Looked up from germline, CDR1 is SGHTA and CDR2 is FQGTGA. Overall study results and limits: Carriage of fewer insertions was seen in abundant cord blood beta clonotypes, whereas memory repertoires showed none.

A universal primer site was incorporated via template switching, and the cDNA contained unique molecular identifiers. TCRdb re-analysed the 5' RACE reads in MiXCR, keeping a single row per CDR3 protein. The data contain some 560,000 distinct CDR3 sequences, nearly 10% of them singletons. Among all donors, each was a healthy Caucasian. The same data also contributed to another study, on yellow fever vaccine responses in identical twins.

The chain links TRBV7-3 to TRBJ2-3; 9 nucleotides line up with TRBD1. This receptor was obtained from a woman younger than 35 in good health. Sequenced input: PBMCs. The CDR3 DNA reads TGTGCCAGCAGCTTGACAGGGGGGAGCACAGATACGCAGTATTTT. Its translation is CASSLTGGSTDTQYF.